This T cell receptor beta chain was obtained from a study of T-cell memory formation after mild COVID-19. Study as a whole: Clusters of TCRs were largely donor specific. Regarding the study as a whole: Unconfirmed was the SARS-CoV-2 specificity of second-wave clones that peaked on day 37. CM and EM subsets held most contracting CD4+ clones; EMRA held CD8+ ones. Contracting clones from day 15 to 85 had balanced CD4/CD8; later expanders favoured CD4+.

TCRdb re-analysed the 5' RACE reads in MiXCR, keeping a single row per CDR3 protein. The sample holds about 440,000 distinct CDR3 sequences; 20% are singletons and the top ten take more than 8%. Germline V lookup: CDR1 DFQATT, CDR2 SNEGSKA (reference sequence). CDR3 length equals 13 residues. Trimming left V 3 bases short and J 6 bases short, with 11 bases between. Turning to this clonotype: Its antigen is currently unknown.

Material for sequencing was PBMCs or a T cell subset sorted from them (not recorded which). The rearrangement joins TRBV20-1 to TRBJ2-2; D is unresolved. This receptor was obtained from an adult woman who had mild COVID-19 (a few samples of this study predate the infection). Cell type and time point are not known. CDR3 residues: CSASPRVSGELFF. CDR3 bases: TGCAGTGCTAGCCCAAGGGTATCCGGGGAGCTGTTTTTT.